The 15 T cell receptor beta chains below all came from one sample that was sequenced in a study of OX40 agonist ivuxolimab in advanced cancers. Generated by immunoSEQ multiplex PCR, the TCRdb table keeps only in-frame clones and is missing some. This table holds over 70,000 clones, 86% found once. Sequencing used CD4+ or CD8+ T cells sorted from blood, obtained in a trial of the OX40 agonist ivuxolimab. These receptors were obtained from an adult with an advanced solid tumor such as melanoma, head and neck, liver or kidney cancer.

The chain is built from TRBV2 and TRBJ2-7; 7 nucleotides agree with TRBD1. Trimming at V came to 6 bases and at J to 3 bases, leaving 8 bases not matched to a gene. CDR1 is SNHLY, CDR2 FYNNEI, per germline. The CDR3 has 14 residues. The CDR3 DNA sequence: TGTGCCAGCAGAGCCGAAAGGGACAGCTACGAGCAGTACTTC. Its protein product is CASRAERDSYEQYF.

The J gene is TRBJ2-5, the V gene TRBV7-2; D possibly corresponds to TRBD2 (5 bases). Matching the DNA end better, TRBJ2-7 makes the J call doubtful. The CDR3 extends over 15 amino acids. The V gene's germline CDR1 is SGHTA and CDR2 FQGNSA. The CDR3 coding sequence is TGTGCCAGCAGCTTAGGGATACTAGTCCCCTACGAGCAGTACTTC. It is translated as CASSLGILVPYEQYF.

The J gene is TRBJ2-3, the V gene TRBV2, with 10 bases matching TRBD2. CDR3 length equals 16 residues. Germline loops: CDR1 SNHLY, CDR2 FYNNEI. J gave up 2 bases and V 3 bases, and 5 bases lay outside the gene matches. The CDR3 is CASSDGLAGATDTQYF. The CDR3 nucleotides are TGTGCCAGCAGTGACGGTCTAGCGGGGGCCACAGATACGCAGTATTTT. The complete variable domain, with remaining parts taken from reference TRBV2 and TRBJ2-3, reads EPEVTQTPSHQVTQMGQEVILRCVPISNHLYFYWYRQILGQKVEFLVSFYNNEISEKSEIFDDQFSVERPDGSNFTLKIRSTKLEDSAMYFCASSDGLAGATDTQYFGPGTRLTVL.

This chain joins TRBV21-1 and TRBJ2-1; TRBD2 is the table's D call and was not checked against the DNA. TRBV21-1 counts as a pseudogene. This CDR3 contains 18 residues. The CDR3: CASSASGGSRIIYNEQFF. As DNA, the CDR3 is TGTGCCAGCAGCGCTAGCGGGGGCAGTCGCATAATCTACAATGAGCAGTTCTTC.

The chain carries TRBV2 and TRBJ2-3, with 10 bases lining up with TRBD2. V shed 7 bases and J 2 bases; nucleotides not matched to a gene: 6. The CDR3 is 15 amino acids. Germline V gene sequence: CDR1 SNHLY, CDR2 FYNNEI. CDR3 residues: CASTRTSGNTDTQYF. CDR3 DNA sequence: TGTGCCAGCACGCGGACTAGCGGAAACACAGATACGCAGTATTTT.

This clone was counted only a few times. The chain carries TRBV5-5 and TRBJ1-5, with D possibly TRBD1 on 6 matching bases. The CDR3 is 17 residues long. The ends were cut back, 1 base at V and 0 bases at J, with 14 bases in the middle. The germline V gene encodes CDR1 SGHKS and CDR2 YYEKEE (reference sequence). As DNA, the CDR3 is TGTGCCAGCAGCTTGAACCCGACAGGTAGTAGCAATCAGCCCCAGCATTTT. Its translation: CASSLNPTGSSNQPQHF.

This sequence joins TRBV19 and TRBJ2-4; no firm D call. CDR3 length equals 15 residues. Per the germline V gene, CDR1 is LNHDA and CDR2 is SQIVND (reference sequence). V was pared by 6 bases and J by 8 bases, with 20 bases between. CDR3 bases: TGTGCCAGTAGCCCAATCGAAAGGAGTGGGTACATTCAGTACTTC. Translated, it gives CASSPIERSGYIQYF.

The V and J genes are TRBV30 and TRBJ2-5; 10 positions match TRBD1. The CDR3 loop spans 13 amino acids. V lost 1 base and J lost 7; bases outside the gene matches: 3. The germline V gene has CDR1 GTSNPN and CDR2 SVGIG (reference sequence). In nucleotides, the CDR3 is TGTGCCTGGAGTGCCGGGACAGGGGCGACCCAGTACTTC. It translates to CAWSAGTGATQYF.

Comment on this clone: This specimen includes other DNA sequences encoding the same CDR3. CDR3: CASSPGTGGKNSPLHF. As DNA, the CDR3 is TGCGCCAGCAGCCCAGGGACAGGGGGAAAGAATTCACCCCTCCACTTT. This chain joins TRBV5-1 and TRBJ1-6; TRBD1 aligns across 11 bases. The CDR3 runs to 16 residues. Germline assignment: CDR1 SGHRS and CDR2 YFSETQ. With 4 bases clipped from V and 7 bases from J, the junction kept 7 bases outside the gene matches.

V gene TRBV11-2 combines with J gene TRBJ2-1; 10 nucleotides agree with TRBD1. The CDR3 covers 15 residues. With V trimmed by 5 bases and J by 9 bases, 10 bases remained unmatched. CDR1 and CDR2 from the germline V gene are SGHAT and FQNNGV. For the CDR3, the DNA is TGTGCCAGCAGCGCTACGGGACAGGGGTTTAGTGAGCAGTTCTTC. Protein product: CASSATGQGFSEQFF.

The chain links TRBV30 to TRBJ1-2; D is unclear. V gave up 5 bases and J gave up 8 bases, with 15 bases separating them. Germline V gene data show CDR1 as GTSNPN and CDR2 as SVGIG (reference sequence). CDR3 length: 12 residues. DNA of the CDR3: TGTGCCTGGGGCCCACCTAGTTTCGGCTACACCTTC. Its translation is CAWGPPSFGYTF. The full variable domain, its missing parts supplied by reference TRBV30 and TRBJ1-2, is SQTIHQWPATLVQPVGSPLSLECTVEGTSNPNLYWYRQAAGRGLQLLFYSVGIGQISSEVPQNLSASRPQDRQFILSSKKLLLSDSGFYLCAWGPPSFGYTFGSGTRLTVV.

CDR3 in amino acids: CAWRWGGAKGYTF. The CDR3 nucleotides are TGTGCCTGGAGATGGGGGGGCGCAAAGGGCTACACCTTC. The chain joins TRBV30 to TRBJ1-2, with D possibly TRBD1 on 6 matching bases. V gave up 3 bases and J gave up 8 bases, with 16 bases separating them. Germline CDR1 reads GTSNPN; CDR2 reads SVGIG (reference sequence). This CDR3 comprises 13 residues.

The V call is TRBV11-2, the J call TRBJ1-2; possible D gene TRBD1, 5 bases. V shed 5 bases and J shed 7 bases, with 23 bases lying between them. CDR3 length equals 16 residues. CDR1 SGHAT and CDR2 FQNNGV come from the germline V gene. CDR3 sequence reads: CASSLRPGGNSVGYTF. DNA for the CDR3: TGTGCCAGCAGCCTACGTCCGGGGGGGAATTCAGTTGGCTACACCTTC.

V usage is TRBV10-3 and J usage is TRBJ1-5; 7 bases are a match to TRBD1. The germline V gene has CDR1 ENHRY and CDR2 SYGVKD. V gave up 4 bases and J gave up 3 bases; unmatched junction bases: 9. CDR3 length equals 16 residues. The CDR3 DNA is TGTGCCATCAGTGGCGCGACAGGGTTCGACAATCAGCCCCAGCATTTT. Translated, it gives CAISGATGFDNQPQHF.

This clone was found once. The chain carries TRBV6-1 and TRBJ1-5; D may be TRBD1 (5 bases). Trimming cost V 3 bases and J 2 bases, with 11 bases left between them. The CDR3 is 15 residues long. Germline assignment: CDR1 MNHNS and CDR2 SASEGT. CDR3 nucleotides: TGTGCCAGCAGTGAGCAGGGCGTAGGCAATCAGCCCCAGCATTTT. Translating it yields CASSEQGVGNQPQHF.